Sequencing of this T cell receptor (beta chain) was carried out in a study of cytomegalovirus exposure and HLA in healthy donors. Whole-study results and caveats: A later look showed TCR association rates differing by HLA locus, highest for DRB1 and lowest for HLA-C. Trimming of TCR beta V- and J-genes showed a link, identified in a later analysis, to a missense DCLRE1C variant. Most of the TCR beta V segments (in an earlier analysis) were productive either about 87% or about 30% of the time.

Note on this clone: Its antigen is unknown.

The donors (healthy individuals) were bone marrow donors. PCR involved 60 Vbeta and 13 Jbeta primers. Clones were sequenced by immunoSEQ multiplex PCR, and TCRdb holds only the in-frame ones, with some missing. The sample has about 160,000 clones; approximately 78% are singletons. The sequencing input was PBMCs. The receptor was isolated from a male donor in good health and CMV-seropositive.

CDR3 residues: CASRQKGSRGTNQPQHF. CDR3 nucleotides: TGTGCCAGCAGGCAAAAGGGCAGCAGGGGCACCAATCAGCCCCAGCATTTT. The chain links TRBV21-1 to TRBJ1-5; the table's TRBD1 call for D was not verified on the DNA. TRBV21-1 is recorded as a pseudogene. The CDR3 has 17 residues.